This TCR beta chain was profiled in a study of shared clonotypes between healthy human individuals. Concerning this clone itself: A read error may explain this, as a much larger clone is one base away.

Data came from immunoSEQ multiplex PCR; TCRdb stores just in-frame clones and leaves some out. The data show 450,000 to 500,000 clones, with 70% to 85% seen just once and approximately 12% held by the top ten. The CDR3 extends over 13 amino acids. Germline assignment: CDR1 GTSNPN and CDR2 SVGIG (reference sequence). Each donor was a Caucasian adult residing in Nashville, Tennessee. The chain is built from TRBV30 and TRBJ1-1, with a possible D match to TRBD1 (5 bases). The sequencing sample was made of PBMCs. This sequence was found in a woman between 40 and 50 years old in good health. Some clones in this sample may be carry-over from other donors' samples. The CDR3 here is CAWSETENAEAFF. The DNA for the CDR3 is TGTGCCTGGAGTGAGACAGAGAACGCTGAAGCTTTCTTT.